This T cell receptor beta chain was sequenced during a study of T-cell reconstitution after alpha-beta-depleted transplantation in children. The CDR3 length is 14 residues. CDR1 is MDHEN, CDR2 SYDVKM, per germline. The authors prepared the TCRbeta library with unique molecular identifiers. TCRdb used MiXCR to reprocess the PCR reads, holding one entry per CDR3 protein. This table holds about 980,000 distinct CDR3 sequences, around 30% found once. General observations from the study: T-cell counts and diversity at one year following transplant were attributed mainly to newly produced T cells.

This clonotype appeared a few times. Antigen: not known. The germline gene is not matched at one end of the junction; a read error may be the cause. The sample here was PBMCs, mostly from graft donor cells, taken 360 days after TCRalphabeta/CD19-depleted stem cell transplant. The chain is built from TRBV28 and TRBJ2-1; 10 nucleotides match TRBD2. This clonotype originated in a boy younger than two who had a stem cell transplant for SCID, so the T cells may come from the graft donor. This chain's CDR3 is CASSYTPQSGGVIF. CDR3 DNA: TGTGCCAGCAGTTATACGCCCCAAAGCGGGGGGGTAATCTTC.